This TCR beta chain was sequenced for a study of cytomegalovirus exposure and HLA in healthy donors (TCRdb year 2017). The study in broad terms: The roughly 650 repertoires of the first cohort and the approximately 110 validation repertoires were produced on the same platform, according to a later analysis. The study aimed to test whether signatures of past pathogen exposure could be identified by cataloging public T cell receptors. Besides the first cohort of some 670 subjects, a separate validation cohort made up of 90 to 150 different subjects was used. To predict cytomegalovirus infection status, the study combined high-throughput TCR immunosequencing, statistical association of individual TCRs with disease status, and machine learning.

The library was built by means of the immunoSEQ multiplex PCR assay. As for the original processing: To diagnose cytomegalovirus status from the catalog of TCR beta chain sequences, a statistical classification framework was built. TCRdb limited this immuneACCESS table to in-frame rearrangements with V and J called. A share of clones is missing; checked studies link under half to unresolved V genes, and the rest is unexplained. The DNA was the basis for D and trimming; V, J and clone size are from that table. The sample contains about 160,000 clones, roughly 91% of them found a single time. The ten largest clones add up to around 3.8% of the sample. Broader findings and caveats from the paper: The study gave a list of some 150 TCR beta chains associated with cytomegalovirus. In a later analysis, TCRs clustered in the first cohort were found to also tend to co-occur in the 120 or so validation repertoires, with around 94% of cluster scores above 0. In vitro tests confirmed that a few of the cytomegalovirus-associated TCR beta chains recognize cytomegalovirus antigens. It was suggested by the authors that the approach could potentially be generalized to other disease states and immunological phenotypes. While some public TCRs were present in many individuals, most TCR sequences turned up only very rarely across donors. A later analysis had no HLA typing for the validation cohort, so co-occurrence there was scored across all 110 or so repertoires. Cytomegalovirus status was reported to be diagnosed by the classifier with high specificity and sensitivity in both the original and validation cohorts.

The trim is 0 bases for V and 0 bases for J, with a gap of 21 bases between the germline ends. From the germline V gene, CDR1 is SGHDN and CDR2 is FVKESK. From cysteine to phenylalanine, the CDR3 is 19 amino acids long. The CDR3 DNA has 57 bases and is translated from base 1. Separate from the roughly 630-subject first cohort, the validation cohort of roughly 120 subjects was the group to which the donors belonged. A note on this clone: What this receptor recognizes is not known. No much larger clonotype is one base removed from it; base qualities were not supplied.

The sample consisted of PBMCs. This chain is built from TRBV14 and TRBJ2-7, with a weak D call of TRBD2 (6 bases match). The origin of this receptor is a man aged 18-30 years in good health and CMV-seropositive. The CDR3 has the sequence CASSQDPGAAPTHSYEQYF. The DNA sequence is TGTGCCAGCAGCCAAGATCCGGGAGCGGCTCCTACCCACTCCTACGAGCAGTACTTC.